This T cell receptor beta chain was observed in a study of monozygotic twins with inflammatory bowel disease. TCRdb re-called the 5' RACE reads and gives one entry per CDR3 protein, without DNA. There are a few hundred thousand distinct CDR3 sequences in the sample, with 5.6% held by the top ten. The germline V gene has CDR1 KGHDR and CDR2 SFDVKD. The CDR3 length is 17 residues. The specimen sequenced was blood. The genes are TRBV24-1 and TRBJ2-2; no DNA is available, so the TRBD1 call from TCRdb remains unchecked. This receptor was taken from a human donor with ulcerative colitis or Crohn's disease, or a healthy co-twin of an affected twin (not recorded which). CDR3 sequence: CATSDTDRPSNTGELFF.